This T cell receptor beta chain was sequenced for a study of T cells after yellow fever vaccination. This clonotype was observed a handful of times. As yet, its antigen is unknown. UMIs and a universal primer site were added when TCR cDNA was made by 5'RACE template switching. TCRdb fed the 5' RACE reads into MiXCR, producing one record per CDR3 protein. The top ten hold 20% to 25% of the sample, which has some 350,000 distinct CDR3 sequences, approximately 4% seen once. Overall study findings and caveats: Faster peaking, at day 5 versus 15, marked a secondary response that was weaker. Clones from primary vaccination mostly reappeared after the booster (about 97% CD4, approximately 88% CD8).

CDR1 LGHDT and CDR2 YNNKEL come from the germline V gene (reference sequence). The trim removed 8 bases at V and 1 base at J, leaving 7 bases unmatched. This CDR3 is 14 amino acids long. This specimen consisted of PBMCs, obtained 5 days after the yellow fever booster vaccination. This TCR derives from a man between 18 and 35 years old who received the YFV17D yellow fever vaccine. This chain uses TRBV3-1 with TRBJ1-1; 7 bases map to TRBD1. Here the CDR3 DNA reads TGTGCCAGCGCACAGGGGATGGCGAACACTGAAGCTTTCTTT. Its protein is CASAQGMANTEAFF.